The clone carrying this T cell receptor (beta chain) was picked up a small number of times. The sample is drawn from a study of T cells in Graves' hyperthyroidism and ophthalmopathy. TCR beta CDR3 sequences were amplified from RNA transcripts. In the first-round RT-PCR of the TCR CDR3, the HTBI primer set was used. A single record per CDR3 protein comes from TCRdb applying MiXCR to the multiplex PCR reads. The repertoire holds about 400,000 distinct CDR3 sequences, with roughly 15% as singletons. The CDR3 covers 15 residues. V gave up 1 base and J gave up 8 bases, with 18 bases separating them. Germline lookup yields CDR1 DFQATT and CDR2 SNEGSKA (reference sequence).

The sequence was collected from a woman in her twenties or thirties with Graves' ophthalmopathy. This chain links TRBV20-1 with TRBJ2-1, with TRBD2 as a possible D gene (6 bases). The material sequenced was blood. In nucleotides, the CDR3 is TGCAGTGCTAGAGTATCCCGCGGCTGGGGGGATGAGCAGTTCTTC. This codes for CSARVSRGWGDEQFF.